These 13 T cell receptor beta chains were sequenced from one sample in a study of blood T cell repertoires in COVID-19. Produced via immunoSEQ multiplex PCR; TCRdb's table is partial and in-frame only. The sample yields fewer than 250,000 clones, approximately 80% seen once. Sequencing input: peripheral blood. All receptors come from a woman in her fifties or sixties with active or convalescent COVID-19.

The V gene is TRBV14, the J gene TRBJ2-4; TRBD2 aligns across 8 bases. Per germline, CDR1 SGHDN and CDR2 FVKESK. CDR3 size: 17 residues. V was pared by 0 bases and J by 7 bases, with 11 bases of the junction left unmatched. The CDR3 loop reads CASSQEYLAGYGNIQYF. The CDR3 DNA reads TGTGCCAGCAGCCAAGAATACCTAGCGGGTTATGGGAACATTCAGTACTTC. Together with reference TRBV14 and TRBJ2-4, the CDR3 gives the full variable domain: EAGVTQFPSHSVIEKGQTVTLRCDPISGHDNLYWYRRVMGKEIKFLLHFVKESKQDESGMPNNRFLAERTGGTYSTLKVQPAELEDSGVYFCASSQEYLAGYGNIQYFGAGTRLSVL.

The gene calls are TRBV3-1 (or the pseudogene TRBV3-2) and TRBJ2-7; maybe TRBD2 (7 bases). This CDR3 comprises 14 residues. Germline lookup yields CDR1 LGHDT and CDR2 YNNKEL (reference sequence). Between the trimmed V and J ends, which lost 4 bases and 9 bases, there was a span of 19 bases. CDR3 sequence: CASSPGGSPERQYF. The CDR3, as DNA: TGTGCCAGCAGCCCGGGGGGCTCCCCGGAACGGCAGTACTTC.

V usage is TRBV7-2 and J usage is TRBJ2-2, with D uncertain. The CDR3 runs 17 residues. Between the trimmed V and J ends, which lost 1 base and 1 base, there was a span of 13 bases. Germline V gene sequence: CDR1 SGHTA, CDR2 FQGNSA. This chain's CDR3 is CASSLGSGLMNTGELFF. In DNA, the CDR3 is TGTGCCAGCAGCTTAGGTTCAGGCCTGATGAACACCGGGGAGCTGTTTTTT.

The chain is built from TRBV5-1 and TRBJ1-2; 8 bases match TRBD1. This CDR3 region has 15 residues. Germline loops: CDR1 SGHRS, CDR2 YFSETQ. V was pared by 0 bases and J by 7 bases, with 8 bases of the junction left unmatched. CDR3 sequence reads: CASSLGTGNLSGYTF. DNA of the CDR3: TGCGCCAGCAGCTTGGGGACAGGGAACCTCTCTGGCTACACCTTC.

The chain has TRBV3-1 (or the pseudogene TRBV3-2) and TRBJ2-1; perhaps TRBD2 as D (5 bases). The CDR3 consists of 13 residues. V was shortened by 5 bases and J by 10 bases, with 15 bases between the two germline ends. CDR1 and CDR2 (germline): LGHDT, YNNKEL (reference sequence). CDR3 sequence (DNA): TGTGCCAGCAGCTACACGCACCCTAGCGAGCAGTTCTTC. This translates into CASSYTHPSEQFF.

The V and J genes are TRBV2 and TRBJ1-2, with 7 bases identical to TRBD1. Losses at the gene ends were 6 bases for V and 2 bases for J; bases not matched to a gene: 6. The CDR3 length is 14 residues. Germline CDR1 and CDR2: SNHLY and FYNNEI. In DNA form, the CDR3 reads TGTGCCAGCAGCTACGACAGGGTCAACTATGGCTACACCTTC. It specifies CASSYDRVNYGYTF. Using reference TRBV2 and TRBJ1-2 for the parts outside the CDR3, the full variable domain is EPEVTQTPSHQVTQMGQEVILRCVPISNHLYFYWYRQILGQKVEFLVSFYNNEISEKSEIFDDQFSVERPDGSNFTLKIRSTKLEDSAMYFCASSYDRVNYGYTFGSGTRLTVV.

This clone was picked up a small number of times. V is TRBV6-5 and J is TRBJ2-7; tentatively, D is TRBD2 (5 bases). The germline CDR1 and CDR2 sequences are MNHEY and SVGAGI. CDR3 length equals 14 residues. Between the trimmed V and J ends, which lost 2 bases and 2 bases, there was a span of 10 bases. CDR3 sequence (DNA): TGTGCCAGCAGTTACGAGGGTCCCCCCTACGAGCAGTACTTC. This gives the protein CASSYEGPPYEQYF.

The genes are TRBV6-5 and TRBJ2-7; 12 positions match TRBD2. Germline assignment: CDR1 MNHEY and CDR2 SVGAGI. Trimming removed 8 bases from V and 4 bases from J; junction bases left unmatched: 3. There are 13 residues in the CDR3. CDR3 nucleotides: TGTGCCAGCCCACTAGCGGGGGGTTACGAGCAGTACGTC. Translation: CASPLAGGYEQYV.

The gene calls are TRBV13 and TRBJ1-1; D might be TRBD1 (5 bases). The CDR3 runs to 14 residues. Germline-derived CDR1 and CDR2 are PRHDT and FYEKMQ (reference sequence). The V end lost 5 bases, the J end lost 1 base, and 11 bases lay between the germline ends. The CDR3 sequence is CASSPGGKNTEAFF. In nucleotides, the CDR3 is TGTGCCAGCAGCCCGGGGGGGAAGAACACTGAAGCTTTCTTT.

The chain employs TRBV6-5 and TRBJ1-1; D not resolved. The CDR3 covers 13 residues. Trimming stripped 2 bases from V and 1 base from J, with 5 bases between. Germline CDR1 MNHEY, CDR2 SVGAGI. The DNA of the CDR3 is TGTGCCAGCAGTTACGGAGGGAACACTGAAGCTTTCTTT. Residues: CASSYGGNTEAFF.

The chain links TRBV3-1 (or the pseudogene TRBV3-2) to TRBJ2-2; D perhaps matches TRBD1 (6 bases). The CDR3 has 15 residues. The V gene's germline CDR1 is LGHDT and CDR2 YNNKEL (reference sequence). Trimming removed 6 bases from V and 1 base from J, with 12 bases in between. The CDR3 protein is CASSWPGQNTGELFF. DNA for the CDR3: TGTGCCAGCAGTTGGCCGGGACAGAACACCGGGGAGCTGTTTTTT.

The rearrangement uses TRBV29-1 and TRBJ2-1; D not certain. With 7 bases removed from V and 0 bases from J, the gap between germline ends came to 7 bases. The CDR3 runs 12 residues. From germline, CDR1 is SQVTM and CDR2 ANQGSEA. The CDR3 DNA follows: TGCAGCGGCGGTTTCTCCTACAATGAGCAGTTCTTC. It codes for CSGGFSYNEQFF.

V usage is TRBV15 and J usage is TRBJ2-1; 7 bases match TRBD2. V trimming: 0 bases; J trimming: 10 bases; junction bases outside the gene matches: 12. This CDR3 is 16 amino acids long. Germline CDR1 reads LNHNV; CDR2 reads YYDKDF (reference sequence). The CDR3 nucleotides are TGTGCCACCAGCAGAGATATGGGGACTGGGGGGGACGAGCAGTTCTTC. Translating it yields CATSRDMGTGGDEQFF.